This passage covers 28 T cell receptor beta chains from one sample sequenced in a study of identical twins. One entry per CDR3 protein results from TCRdb running MiXCR on the 5' RACE reads. In the table there are about 240,000 distinct CDR3 sequences, about 10% of which are singletons. Material: memory T cells sorted from blood. These receptors were taken from a man aged 50 or older in good health.

Only a few counts were recorded for this clonotype. The chain employs TRBV7-7 and TRBJ2-3, with D tentatively TRBD2 (6 bases). Germline CDR1 reads SSHAT; CDR2 reads FNYEAQ (reference sequence). V lost 3 bases to trimming and J lost 4 bases, with 14 bases between them. The length of the CDR3 is 15 residues. The DNA of the CDR3 is TGTGCCAGCAGCTTGTTTGTAGGGGACTCAGATACGCAGTATTTT. Its protein is CASSLFVGDSDTQYF.

This clonotype was seen repeatedly, ten times or more. The CDR3 DNA is TGCAGTGCTAGAGATGGGGCCACGGAGGGCTACACCTTC. Protein: CSARDGATEGYTF. The genes are TRBV20-1 and TRBJ1-2; perhaps TRBD1 as D (5 bases). The germline gives CDR1 DFQATT, CDR2 SNEGSKA (reference sequence). The CDR3 sequence is 13 residues long. Trimming pared 0 bases from V and 8 bases from J, leaving 13 bases between.

The chain combines TRBV18 with TRBJ1-1, with D unresolved. Looked up from germline, CDR1 is KGHSH and CDR2 is LQKENI. Trimming shortened V by 2 bases and J by 4 bases, and 8 bases separated the two germline ends. The CDR3 extends over 13 amino acids. The CDR3 loop is CASSPGVSTEAFF. CDR3 nucleotides: TGTGCCAGCTCACCAGGGGTGAGCACTGAAGCTTTCTTT.

At least ten counts were recorded for this clonotype. V is TRBV20-1 and J is TRBJ2-3, with D unclear. This CDR3 comprises 11 residues. CDR1 is DFQATT and CDR2 is SNEGSKA in the germline V gene (reference sequence). The V end lost 0 bases, the J end lost 8 bases, and 6 bases lay between the germline ends. The CDR3: CSARDLPTQYF. The DNA for the CDR3 is TGCAGTGCTAGAGACCTCCCTACGCAGTATTTT.

In this sample, this clonotype turned up a few times. The chain has TRBV24-1 and TRBJ1-5, with a possible D match to TRBD1 (5 bases). The CDR3 contains 12 residues. CDR1 is KGHDR, CDR2 SFDVKD, per germline. V was cut by 5 bases and J by 9 bases, with 10 bases left in between. CDR3 protein: CATSGGAGPQHF. The DNA of the CDR3 is TGTGCCACCAGTGGCGGGGCCGGGCCCCAGCATTTT.

In this sample, this clonotype turned up many times. The chain has TRBV2 and TRBJ2-1, with a possible D match to TRBD2 (6 bases). The CDR3 length is 14 residues. Looked up from germline, CDR1 is SNHLY and CDR2 is FYNNEI. The V and J ends lost 10 bases and 3 bases respectively, with 16 bases between them. The CDR3 here is CATVPSEHYNEQFF. CDR3 DNA sequence: TGTGCCACCGTACCTAGCGAACACTACAATGAGCAGTTCTTC.

This clonotype was observed many times. The gene calls are TRBV7-2 and TRBJ2-1, with TRBD2 as a possible D gene (5 bases). The germline V gene has CDR1 SGHTA and CDR2 FQGNSA. The CDR3 sequence is 17 residues long. V lost 5 bases and J lost 3, with 20 bases in between. As DNA, the CDR3 is TGTGCCAGCAGCCCCTATCTAGCCCACATCTTCTACAATGAGCAGTTCTTC. Protein: CASSPYLAHIFYNEQFF.

This clonotype occurred a few times. This chain joins TRBV5-1 and TRBJ1-1; the D gene is possibly TRBD1 (5 bases). V was shortened by 4 bases and J by 6 bases, with 19 bases between the two germline ends. The CDR3 totals 15 residues. Germline V gene sequence: CDR1 SGHRS, CDR2 YFSETQ. The CDR3 here is CASSHRDPKVSEAFF. CDR3 coding DNA: TGCGCCAGCAGCCACCGGGACCCAAAGGTCTCTGAAGCTTTCTTT.

This clonotype was counted ten times or more. V usage is TRBV29-1 and J usage is TRBJ2-7; 8 bases map to TRBD2. V was pared by 0 bases and J by 3 bases, with 10 bases of the junction left unmatched. This CDR3 contains 16 residues. Germline CDR1 and CDR2: SQVTM and ANQGSEA. This CDR3 reads CSVEERLGLGLYEQYF. CDR3 nucleotide sequence: TGCAGCGTTGAAGAGAGATTGGGACTAGGCCTCTACGAGCAGTACTTC.

This sequence joins TRBV20-1 and TRBJ2-3; 8 nucleotides match TRBD2. The ends lost 6 bases at V and 1 base at J; junction bases unmatched: 6. The length of the CDR3 is 14 residues. The V gene's germline CDR1 is DFQATT and CDR2 SNEGSKA (reference sequence). CDR3 in DNA: TGCAGTGCCCCCATCGGGGGGGGCACAGATACGCAGTATTTT. This gives the protein CSAPIGGGTDTQYF.

The V call is TRBV4-3, the J call TRBJ2-7; D assignment may be TRBD1 or TRBD2 (5 bases each). The CDR3 is 17 residues long. CDR1 is LGHNA, CDR2 YSLEER, per germline. With 3 bases removed from V and 4 bases from J, the gap between germline ends came to 22 bases. Written as DNA, the CDR3 is TGCGCCAGCAGCCACAGCGCAGTCCCCGGGACGCGATACGAGCAGTACTTC. It codes for CASSHSAVPGTRYEQYF.

CDR3 region: CSAPTSGSPKRQFF. DNA for the CDR3: TGCAGTGCTCCTACTAGCGGGAGCCCAAAAAGGCAGTTCTTC. V is TRBV20-1 and J is TRBJ2-1; TRBD2 aligns across 11 bases. Germline V gives CDR1 DFQATT, CDR2 SNEGSKA (reference sequence). The CDR3 length is 14 residues. V shed 5 bases and J 12 bases; nucleotides not matched to a gene: 12.

In its sample, this clonotype was seen a few times. This chain uses TRBV5-1 with TRBJ1-1, with D uncertain. This CDR3 has 15 amino acids. Trimming took 5 bases from V and 3 from J, leaving 17 bases between them. Germline CDR1 SGHRS, CDR2 YFSETQ. The CDR3 bases are TGCGCCAGCAGTTCTGCTCGGCACGGATACACTGAAGCTTTCTTT. The encoded protein is CASSSARHGYTEAFF. The full variable domain, its missing parts supplied by reference TRBV5-1 and TRBJ1-1, is KAGVTQTPRYLIKTRGQQVTLSCSPISGHRSVSWYQQTPGQGLQFLFEYFSETQRNKGNFPGRFSGRQFSNSRSEMNVSTLELGDSALYLCASSSARHGYTEAFFGQGTRLTVV.

V usage is TRBV20-1 and J usage is TRBJ2-3; 8 nucleotides agree with TRBD2. Germline V lookup: CDR1 DFQATT, CDR2 SNEGSKA (reference sequence). This CDR3 contains 16 residues. V lost 3 bases to trimming and J lost 0 bases; unmatched junction nucleotides: 8. The CDR3 DNA sequence: TGCAGTGCTAGTATAGGGACTAGAGTCAGCACAGATACGCAGTATTTT. Amino acid sequence: CSASIGTRVSTDTQYF.

This clonotype was detected a few times. V is TRBV7-9 and J is TRBJ2-7; 13 nucleotides match TRBD2. The V gene end was trimmed by 5 bases and the J gene end by 1 base; junction bases not matched to a gene: 5. This CDR3 has 16 residues. Germline V lookup: CDR1 SEHNR, CDR2 FQNEAQ (reference sequence). The CDR3 DNA is TGTGCCAGCAGCGACCGACTAGCGGGAGGTTCCTACGAGCAGTACTTC. Translating gives CASSDRLAGGSYEQYF.

This clonotype was detected ten times or more. V and J are TRBV5-1 and TRBJ2-1, with 11 nucleotides matching TRBD2. The V gene end was trimmed by 2 bases and the J gene end by 9 bases; junction bases not matched to a gene: 4. Germline V gives CDR1 SGHRS, CDR2 YFSETQ. The CDR3 consists of 14 residues. The CDR3 coding sequence is TGCGCCAGCAGCTTAACTAGCGGGAGCGGTGAGCAGTTCTTC. Translation gives CASSLTSGSGEQFF.

This clonotype was detected many times. This chain links TRBV20-1 with TRBJ1-5; D ambiguous. From germline, CDR1 is DFQATT and CDR2 SNEGSKA (reference sequence). This CDR3 is built from 14 residues. V gave up 0 bases and J gave up 5 bases, with 11 bases separating them. CDR3 coding DNA: TGCAGTGCTAGAGATCAAGGCGGCTATCAGCCCCAGCATTTT. Amino acid sequence: CSARDQGGYQPQHF.

J is TRBJ1-3 and V is TRBV4-3; D gene unclear. Looked up from germline, CDR1 is LGHNA and CDR2 is YSLEER. The CDR3 is 14 residues long. Trimming stripped 8 bases from V and 0 bases from J, with 11 bases between. The CDR3 here is CASAQSASGNTIYF. The CDR3 DNA reads as TGCGCCAGCGCCCAGTCTGCCTCTGGAAACACCATATATTTT.

This clonotype came up many times. This chain joins TRBV11-1 and TRBJ2-1; 8 nucleotides align to TRBD1. This CDR3 is 15 amino acids long. V lost 5 bases to trimming and J lost 2 bases; unmatched junction nucleotides: 5. Germline CDR1 SGHAT, CDR2 FQDESV (reference sequence). Here the CDR3 DNA reads TGTGCCAGCAGCCAGCCGACAGGGGCCTACAATGAGCAGTTCTTC. Translating gives CASSQPTGAYNEQFF. The variable domain in full, with the rest retrieved from reference TRBV11-1 and TRBJ2-1, is EAEVAQSPRYKITEKSQAVAFWCDPISGHATLYWYRQILGQGPELLVQFQDESVVDDSQLPKDRFSAERLKGVDSTLKIQPAELGDSAMYLCASSQPTGAYNEQFFGPGTRLTVL.

This clonotype occurred a few times. The CDR3 DNA sequence: TGTGCCAGCAGTCGAGATACGACGACAGGGGCACAGTATTTT. The encoded protein is CASSRDTTTGAQYF. V is TRBV25-1 and J is TRBJ2-3, with 8 positions matching TRBD1. Trimming removed 5 bases from V and 12 bases from J; junction bases left unmatched: 13. The CDR3 is 14 amino acids. The germline V gene encodes CDR1 MGHDK and CDR2 SYGVNS. The variable domain in full, with the rest retrieved from reference TRBV25-1 and TRBJ2-3, is EADIYQTPRYLVIGTGKKITLECSQTMGHDKMYWYQQDPGMELHLIHYSYGVNSTEKGDLSSESTVSRIRTEHFPLTLESARPSHTSQYLCASSRDTTTGAQYFGPGTRLTVL.

In its sample, this clonotype was seen many times. The chain has TRBV7-2 and TRBJ2-3; possible D gene TRBD2, 5 bases. The germline V gene has CDR1 SGHTA and CDR2 FQGNSA. The CDR3 is 11 residues long. V was shortened by 6 bases and J by 7 bases, with 8 bases between the two germline ends. CDR3 DNA sequence: TGTGCCAGCAGTTCGGACTATACGCAGTATTTT. This gives the protein CASSSDYTQYF.

This rearrangement joins TRBV20-1 to TRBJ2-1, with D tentatively TRBD1 (6 bases). Per the germline V gene, CDR1 is DFQATT and CDR2 is SNEGSKA (reference sequence). The CDR3 is 12 residues long. The V end lost 6 bases, the J end lost 10 bases, and 16 bases lay between the germline ends. The CDR3 DNA sequence: TGCAGTGCAAGGGGACAATTGAGGGAGCAGTTCTTC. It specifies CSARGQLREQFF.

The V call is TRBV7-2, the J call TRBJ2-3; unclear D gene. The CDR3 consists of 15 residues. Trimming pared 2 bases from V and 2 bases from J, leaving 11 bases between. Per germline, CDR1 SGHTA and CDR2 FQGNSA. CDR3 sequence: CASSLLGANTDTQYF. DNA for the CDR3: TGTGCCAGCAGCTTACTAGGAGCCAACACAGATACGCAGTATTTT.

This clonotype has only a few counts. CDR3 amino acids: CASSYYQGGGYGYTF. As DNA, the CDR3 is TGTGCCAGCAGCTACTACCAGGGAGGGGGCTATGGCTACACCTTC. This sequence joins TRBV7-8 and TRBJ1-2; possibly TRBD1 for D (6 bases). V lost 4 bases and J 4 bases, leaving 16 bases between the germline ends. Per the germline V gene, CDR1 is SGHVS and CDR2 is FQNEAQ. The CDR3 length is 15 residues.

Many counts were recorded for this clonotype. This chain uses TRBV20-1 with TRBJ2-7; D is undetermined. The V gene's germline CDR1 is DFQATT and CDR2 SNEGSKA (reference sequence). Trimming removed 5 bases at V and 3 bases at J, with 14 bases between. The CDR3 extends over 13 amino acids. CDR3 residues: CSAPGPLGYEQYF. CDR3 bases: TGCAGTGCTCCCGGACCATTGGGCTACGAGCAGTACTTC.

This chain connects TRBV6-1 to TRBJ2-1; weak D call: TRBD2 (7 bases). Per the germline V gene, CDR1 is MNHNS and CDR2 is SASEGT. V lost 8 bases and J 4 bases, leaving 15 bases between the germline ends. The length of the CDR3 is 14 residues. The CDR3 reads CASALGGAYNEQFF. The CDR3 DNA is TGTGCCAGCGCCCTTGGGGGGGCATACAATGAGCAGTTCTTC.

This clonotype has a count of ten or more. The gene calls are TRBV7-2 and TRBJ2-1, with D tentatively TRBD2 (7 bases). This CDR3 has 15 residues. Germline CDR1 is SGHTA and CDR2 is FQGNSA. V shed 4 bases and J shed 3 bases, with 13 bases lying between them. The CDR3 sequence is CASSSMGGRYNEQFF. CDR3 DNA: TGTGCCAGCAGCTCCATGGGGGGGCGCTACAATGAGCAGTTCTTC. Using reference TRBV7-2 and TRBJ2-1 for the parts outside the CDR3, the full variable domain is GAGVSQSPSNKVTEKGKDVELRCDPISGHTALYWYRQSLGQGLEFLIYFQGNSAPDKSGLPSDRFSAERTGGSVSTLTIQRTQQEDSAVYLCASSSMGGRYNEQFFGPGTRLTVL.

This clonotype has a count of ten or more. This chain connects TRBV18 to TRBJ2-5; D is undetermined. V gave up 1 base and J gave up 4 bases, with 13 bases separating them. CDR1 is KGHSH, CDR2 LQKENI, per germline. This CDR3 comprises 15 residues. The CDR3 protein is CASSPRRSDGETQYF. The CDR3 DNA reads TGTGCCAGCTCACCACGACGCAGTGACGGAGAGACCCAGTACTTC.